Listed here is a single TCR beta chain. Its antigen remains unidentified. The CDR3 loop spans 17 amino acids. V shed 4 bases and J shed 6 bases, with 25 bases lying between them. CDR1 SGHRS and CDR2 YFSETQ come from the germline V gene. Generated by immunoSEQ multiplex PCR, the TCRdb table keeps only in-frame clones and is missing some. Of approximately 92,000 clones listed, 83% are singletons. Sample time point: baseline, week 1 (first vaccination visit). As for treatment: pre-vaccination baseline after standard-of-care therapy. Donor diagnoses consisted of new WHO grade 3 or 4 IDH1-mutant, ATRX-lost astrocytomas. The data originate from a study of a mutant IDH1 vaccine in newly diagnosed glioma. At the level of the study: Sex distribution of treated patients was roughly 62% male and roughly 38% female; mean age was roughly 37 years. Before enrollment, patients got radiotherapy alone, temozolomide alone, or mostly the combination.

Study observations and caveats: Top-clonotype changes in peripheral T cells seemed unrelated to pseudoprogression.

The clonotype originates from a woman between 45 and 65 years old with glioma. Sequencing was performed on PBMCs, taken from a glioma patient treated with radiotherapy, temozolomide or both. This sequence joins TRBV5-1 and TRBJ1-1; D is possibly TRBD1 (5 bases). The CDR3 here is CASSPGFSRADDPEAFF. CDR3 bases: TGCGCCAGCAGCCCTGGGTTTAGCAGGGCGGATGACCCTGAAGCTTTCTTT.